The clone carrying this T cell receptor beta chain has more than one count but fewer than ten. Its antigen is still unknown. This record comes from a study of vaccination and CD4 T cells after COVID-19. Study details: The convalescent population consisted of six males and four females, two of whom were of Hispanic ethnicity.

An Oncomine TCR Beta short-read assay was used to sequence the DNA from cultured CD4+ T cells. TCRdb reprocessed the PCR reads with MiXCR, giving one entry per CDR3 protein. The sample consists of 14,000 to 15,000 distinct CDR3 sequences, about 26% of them appearing once. Germline CDR1 MDHEN, CDR2 SYDVKM. The CDR3 extends over 16 amino acids. V was shortened by 5 bases and J by 4 bases, with 18 bases between the two germline ends. Noted treatment: approximately 10-day PBMC culture with coronavirus spike peptide pools or control peptides (ViraFEST assay). Positive SARS-CoV-2 PCR tests in convalescent patients dated from March to December 2020, pre-Alpha, Beta and Delta. Each well held under 2.5 million PBMCs in IL-2 (roughly 10 IU/ml) medium with 10 ug/ml peptide pools. These CD4+ T cells came from approximately 11-day cultures by negative selection.

The chain links TRBV28 to TRBJ1-5; the D gene is possibly TRBD1 (5 bases). The sequence was obtained from a human donor with COVID-19. The material sequenced was cultured CD4+ T cells from blood. As DNA, the CDR3 is TGTGCCAGCAGTAGAAAACAGGTTGTACTGAATCAGCCCCAGCATTTT. Its translation: CASSRKQVVLNQPQHF.